This is a list of T cell receptor beta chains from one sample in a study of early T cells in non-severe SARS-CoV-2 infection. In TCRdb, the 5' RACE reads were re-called with MiXCR into one record per CDR3 protein. The sample includes about 70,000 distinct CDR3 sequences, more than 12% of them seen just once. Material: whole blood, obtained at baseline. These receptors were collected from an adult who was a healthcare worker with PCR-confirmed SARS-CoV-2 infection or an uninfected control (not recorded which). Each CDR3 is given with its conserved first and last residue. A D gene is named only where the DNA matches it firmly. Clone size is stated in some rows and not others, as once, few, many or a class when expanded.

d_call	v_call	j_call	clone_size	cdr3_nt	cdr3_aa
TRBD2	TRBV7-9	TRBJ2-1	NA	TGTGCCAGCAGCTTTTCGACTAGCGGGAGGGATGAGCAGTTCTTC	CASSFSTSGRDEQFF
TRBD2	TRBV20-1	TRBJ2-7	few	TGCAGTGCTAGAGGGGGGGGCTACGAGCAGTACTTC	CSARGGGYEQYF
NA	TRBV9	TRBJ2-2	many	TGTGCCAGCAGCACCAGCACCGGGGAGCTGTTTTTT	CASSTSTGELFF
TRBD1	TRBV10-2	TRBJ2-7	NA	TGCGCCAGCAGTGACCCAGGACAGGGCTACGAGCAGTACTTC	CASSDPGQGYEQYF
TRBD1	TRBV28	TRBJ2-7	NA	TGTGCCAGCATAAACAGGGGATCCTACGAGCAGTACTTC	CASINRGSYEQYF
TRBD2	TRBV25-1	TRBJ2-7	NA	TGTGCCAGCAGTGAAACTAGCGGGAGGGGTGTTAGCTCCTACGAGCAGTACTTC	CASSETSGRGVSSYEQYF
NA	TRBV29-1	TRBJ2-3	few	TGCAGCGTTTATGGATCCAGCGGCACAGATACGCAGTATTTT	CSVYGSSGTDTQYF
TRBD2	TRBV7-3	TRBJ2-3	few	TGTGCCAGCAGCTACGGTAGCGGGGGAACAGATACGCAGTATTTT	CASSYGSGGTDTQYF
NA	TRBV28	TRBJ1-2	many	TGTGCCAGCAGTTTGCGTCTTTATGGCTACACCTTC	CASSLRLYGYTF
NA	TRBV12-3/TRBV12-4	TRBJ2-2	many	TGTGCCAGCCGACGCCGAGGGACATCTGCGAACACCGGGGAGCTGTTTTTT	CASRRRGTSANTGELFF
NA	TRBV24-1	TRBJ2-2	many	TGTGCCACCAGTGATTTCACTAGCCGGACCGGGGAGCTGTTTTTT	CATSDFTSRTGELFF
NA	TRBV19	TRBJ2-1	many	TGTGCCAGTAGTATACCCCGCTTCTCCTACAATGAGCAGTTCTTC	CASSIPRFSYNEQFF
TRBD2	TRBV28	TRBJ2-3	NA	TGTGCCAGCGCCCTAGCGGGAGGAAGCAGGCATACGCAGTATTTT	CASALAGGSRHTQYF
NA	TRBV18	TRBJ1-2	NA	TGTGCCAGCTCACTGAGGACCGTTAACTATGGCTACACCTTC	CASSLRTVNYGYTF
NA	TRBV3-1	TRBJ2-1	few	TGTGCCAGCAGCCCCCGGGGTGGGGGTGAGCAGTTCTTC	CASSPRGGGEQFF
TRBD1	TRBV19	TRBJ2-7	many	TGTGCCAGTAGGAGGGACAGTCTGACCTACGAGCAGTACTTC	CASRRDSLTYEQYF
NA	TRBV19	TRBJ2-7	NA	TGTGCCAGTAGTACATCACAGGTTTATGAGTACGAGCAGTACTTC	CASSTSQVYEYEQYF
NA	TRBV25-1	TRBJ1-2	few	TGTGCCAGCAGTGAATATTCGGGGGCCGTTTCTAACTATGGCTACACCTTC	CASSEYSGAVSNYGYTF
NA	TRBV25-1	TRBJ1-1	NA	TGTGCCAGCAGTGGAAAACAGGGAGGGTTCACTGAAGCTTTCTTT	CASSGKQGGFTEAFF
NA	TRBV20-1	TRBJ1-6	few	TGCAGTGCTCCGGGGGGCGACCCAGCCCTCCACTTT	CSAPGGDPALHF
TRBD2	TRBV7-2	TRBJ2-3	few	TGTGCCAGCAGCCAGGGACTAGCGGGAGCGCAGTATTTT	CASSQGLAGAQYF
NA	TRBV19	TRBJ2-1	many	TGTGCCAGTAGTGCCGGAGTACGTGAGCAGTTCTTC	CASSAGVREQFF
NA	TRBV7-9	TRBJ2-3	NA	TGTGCCAGCAGCTTAGCGCAGCCCGGTGGAGATACGCAGTATTTT	CASSLAQPGGDTQYF
TRBD2	TRBV7-2	TRBJ2-7	NA	TGTGCCAGCAGCTTGGGGACTAGCCCTTTGGAGCAGTACTTC	CASSLGTSPLEQYF
NA	TRBV11-2	TRBJ2-1	NA	TGTGCCAGCACCCCACCCCTGGACAGAGTACGCTCCTACAATGAGCAGTTCTTC	CASTPPLDRVRSYNEQFF